This T cell receptor beta chain came from a study of human T cells and chemical hapten exposure. Study-wide points: A positive correlation with patch test score was found for PT1 expanded TCR counts.

TCRdb analysed the RACE reads with MiXCR anew, one entry per CDR3 protein. The sample shows approximately 60,000 distinct CDR3 sequences, approximately 11% of them seen only once. Stated time point: pre-sensitization, week 0. The treatment: therapeutic diphenylcyclopropenone sensitization with weekly scalp DPC. This clonotype was found many times. Its antigen remains unknown. The source is a woman aged 40-49 years with alopecia areata. Some clones in this sample may be carry-over from other donors' samples. Sequences were derived from whole blood, sampled in connection with sensitization to the hapten diphenylcyclopropenone (DPC).

Written as DNA, the CDR3 is TGTGCCAGCAGCCCGCGGAATTCACCCCTCCACTTT. Translated: CASSPRNSPLHF. The gene calls are TRBV28 and TRBJ1-6; D gene unclear. Trimming took off 6 bases at V and 7 bases at J, with 7 bases between the two ends. This CDR3 region has 12 residues. Germline lookup yields CDR1 MDHEN and CDR2 SYDVKM.